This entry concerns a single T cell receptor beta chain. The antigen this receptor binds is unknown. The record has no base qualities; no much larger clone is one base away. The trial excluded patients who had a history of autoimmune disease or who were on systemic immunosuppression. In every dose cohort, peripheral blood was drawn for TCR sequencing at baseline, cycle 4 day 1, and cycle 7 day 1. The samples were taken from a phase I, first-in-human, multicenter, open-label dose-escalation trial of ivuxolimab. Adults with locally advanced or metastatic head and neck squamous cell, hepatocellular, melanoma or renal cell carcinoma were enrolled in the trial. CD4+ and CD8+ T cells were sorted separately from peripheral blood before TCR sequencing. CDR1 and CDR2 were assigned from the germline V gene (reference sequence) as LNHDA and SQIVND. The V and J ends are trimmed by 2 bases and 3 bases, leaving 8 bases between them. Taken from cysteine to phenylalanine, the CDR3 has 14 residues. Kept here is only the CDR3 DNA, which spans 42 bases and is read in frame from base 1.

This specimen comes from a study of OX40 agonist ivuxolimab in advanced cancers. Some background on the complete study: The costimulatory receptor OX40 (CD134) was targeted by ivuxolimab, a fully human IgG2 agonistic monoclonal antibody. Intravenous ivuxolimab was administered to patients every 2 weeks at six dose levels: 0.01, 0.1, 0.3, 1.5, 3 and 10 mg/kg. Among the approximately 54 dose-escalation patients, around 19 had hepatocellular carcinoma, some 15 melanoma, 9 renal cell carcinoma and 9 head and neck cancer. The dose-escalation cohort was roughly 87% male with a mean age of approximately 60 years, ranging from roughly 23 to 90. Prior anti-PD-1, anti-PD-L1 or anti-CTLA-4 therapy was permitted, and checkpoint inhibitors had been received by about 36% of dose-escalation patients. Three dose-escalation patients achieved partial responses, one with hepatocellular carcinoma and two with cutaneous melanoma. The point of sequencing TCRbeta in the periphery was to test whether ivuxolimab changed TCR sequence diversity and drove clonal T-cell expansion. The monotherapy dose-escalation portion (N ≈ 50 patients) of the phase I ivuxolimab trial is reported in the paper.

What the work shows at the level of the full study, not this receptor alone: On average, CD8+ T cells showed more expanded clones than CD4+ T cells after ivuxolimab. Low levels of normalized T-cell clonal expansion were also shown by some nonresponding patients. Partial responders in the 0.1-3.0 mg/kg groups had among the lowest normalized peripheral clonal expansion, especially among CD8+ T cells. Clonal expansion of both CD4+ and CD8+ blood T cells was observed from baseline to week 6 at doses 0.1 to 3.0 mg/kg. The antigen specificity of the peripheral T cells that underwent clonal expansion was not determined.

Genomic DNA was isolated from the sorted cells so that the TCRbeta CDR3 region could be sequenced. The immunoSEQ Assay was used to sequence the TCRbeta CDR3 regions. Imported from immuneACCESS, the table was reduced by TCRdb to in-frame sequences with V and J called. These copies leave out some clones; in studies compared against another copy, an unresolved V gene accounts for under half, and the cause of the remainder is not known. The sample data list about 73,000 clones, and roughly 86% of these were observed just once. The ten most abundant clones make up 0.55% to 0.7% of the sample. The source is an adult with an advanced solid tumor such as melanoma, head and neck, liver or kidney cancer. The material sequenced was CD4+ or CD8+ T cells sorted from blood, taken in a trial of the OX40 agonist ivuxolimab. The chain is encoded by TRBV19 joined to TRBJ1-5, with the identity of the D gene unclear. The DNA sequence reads TGTGCCAGTAGTATACTGGGTTACAATCAGCCCCAGCATTTT. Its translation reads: CASSILGYNQPQHF.